The clone carrying this TCR beta chain was detected a few times. This sample was included in a study of blood T cell repertoires in COVID-19. Study-level information: Both acute and convalescent COVID-19 samples were obtained from the United States, Italy and Spain. PBMCs, B-cell-depleted T cells, or T cells were the source of the cDNA or gDNA that made up the material.

One Seattle source followed patients from active infection through their disease course. Germline V gene lookup returns CDR1 LNHDA and CDR2 SQIVND (reference sequence). The ends lost 3 bases at V and 7 bases at J; junction bases unmatched: 7. The CDR3 runs to 15 residues. Per the original methods: Amplifying reference gene primers gave estimates of nucleated cell counts. TCRdb's copy holds only in-frame clones and misses some; the assay was immunoSEQ multiplex PCR. V and J calls and clone size are those listed in that table; D and trimming were worked out from the DNA. The sample has about 240,000 clones; about four fifths are singletons.

The material sequenced was peripheral blood. This TCR was sampled from a woman of 80 years or more with COVID-19, enrolled during active disease. This chain uses TRBV19 with TRBJ2-1; the match to TRBD1 covers 9 bases. CDR3 sequence (DNA): TGTGCCAGTAGTATCCGGGACAGGGAGGGGAATGAGCAGTTCTTC. This gives the protein CASSIRDREGNEQFF.